Shown below are 8 T cell receptor beta chains from a single sample sequenced in a study of cytomegalovirus exposure and HLA in healthy donors. Repertoires were generated with immunoSEQ multiplex PCR, while TCRdb's copy carries only in-frame clones and drops some. This table has 170,000 or so clones, 85% appearing once. The sample taken for sequencing was PBMCs. Receptor source: a man younger than 35 in good health and CMV-seropositive.

The chain links TRBV7-8 to TRBJ2-1; the match to TRBD1 covers 7 bases. The V segment lost 1 base and the J segment 4 bases; nucleotides outside the gene matches: 4. The CDR3 sequence is 15 residues long. In germline, CDR1 is SGHVS, CDR2 FQNEAQ. This chain's CDR3 is CASSLGGDSYNEQFF. CDR3 coding DNA: TGTGCCAGCAGCTTAGGAGGGGACAGTTACAATGAGCAGTTCTTC.

The genes are TRBV11-2 and TRBJ1-1; maybe TRBD1 (6 bases). V was shortened by 4 bases and J by 2 bases, with 8 bases between the two germline ends. Germline CDR1 and CDR2: SGHAT and FQNNGV. The CDR3 spans 13 residues. CDR3 coding DNA: TGTGCCAGCAGCTCACAGGGAAACACTGAAGCTTTCTTT. This sequence encodes CASSSQGNTEAFF.

The V and J genes are TRBV6-1 and TRBJ2-3, with D tentatively TRBD2 (5 bases). Trimming removed 4 bases from V and 4 bases from J, with 9 bases in between. The CDR3 is made up of 13 amino acids. Germline lookup yields CDR1 MNHNS and CDR2 SASEGT. CDR3 loop: CASSVLAADTQYF. The CDR3 DNA reads TGTGCCAGCAGTGTCCTAGCTGCAGATACGCAGTATTTT.

Only one count was recorded for this clone. The chain joins TRBV14 to TRBJ1-1, with a tentative D call TRBD1 (6 bases). Germline CDR1 SGHDN, CDR2 FVKESK. This CDR3 region has 15 residues. Deletions cut 4 bases from V and 3 bases from J, with 15 bases between. This CDR3 is CASSRGGHGDTEAFF. The CDR3 DNA reads TGTGCCAGCAGCCGGGGGGGGCACGGTGACACTGAAGCTTTCTTT.

The V call is TRBV2, the J call TRBJ2-3, with D possibly matching TRBD1 (6 bases). Germline values: CDR1 SNHLY, CDR2 FYNNEI. Trimming cost V 10 bases and J 5 bases, with 10 bases left between them. There are 11 residues in the CDR3. This chain's CDR3 is CATGEGDTQYF. CDR3 nucleotides: TGTGCCACAGGGGAAGGAGATACGCAGTATTTT. The full variable domain, rest sourced from reference TRBV2 and TRBJ2-3, is EPEVTQTPSHQVTQMGQEVILRCVPISNHLYFYWYRQILGQKVEFLVSFYNNEISEKSEIFDDQFSVERPDGSNFTLKIRSTKLEDSAMYFCATGEGDTQYFGPGTRLTVL.

J is TRBJ1-1 and V is TRBV27, with a weak D call TRBD1 (5 bases). This CDR3 comprises 12 residues. From germline, CDR1 is MNHEY and CDR2 SMNVEV (reference sequence). Between the trimmed V and J ends, which lost 6 bases and 6 bases, there was a span of 11 bases. CDR3 coding DNA: TGTGCCAGCAGGGGGGGATACGCTGAAGCTTTCTTT. This encodes CASRGGYAEAFF.

J is TRBJ2-2 and V is TRBV7-9; unclear D gene. This CDR3 contains 16 residues. The germline V and J ends were trimmed by 1 base and 0 bases, with 9 bases remaining between them. The V gene's germline CDR1 is SEHNR and CDR2 FQNEAQ (reference sequence). CDR3 protein: CASSLDVYSNTGELFF. DNA of the CDR3: TGTGCCAGCAGCTTAGATGTTTACTCGAACACCGGGGAGCTGTTTTTT.

The V call is TRBV19, the J call TRBJ1-1, with D possibly matching TRBD1 (6 bases). Trimming took 6 bases from V and 1 from J, leaving 9 bases between them. The germline V gene has CDR1 LNHDA and CDR2 SQIVND (reference sequence). This CDR3 comprises 13 residues. CDR3 in DNA: TGTGCCAGTAGCAGGGGAAGGAACACTGAAGCTTTCTTT. Protein: CASSRGRNTEAFF.